The present entry profiles one T cell receptor (beta chain) with its context. No antigen is known for it. The authors sequenced TCR beta from blood CD8+ and CD4+ T cells. TEMRA cells were FACS-enriched, while CD8+ and CD4+ T cells were negatively isolated. This specimen belongs to a study of CD8 T cells in Susac syndrome. Whole-study findings and limits: Total CD8+ and CD8+ TEMRA repertoires contained 15 to 20 and five Susac-specific public clones, respectively. In its TCR sequencing and HLA analysis, the study acknowledged that the number of individuals was relatively small.

Trimming took 6 bases from V and 5 from J, leaving 16 bases between them. In germline, CDR1 is DFQATT, CDR2 SNEGSKA (reference sequence). The CDR3 contains 13 residues. RNA amounts of about 0.45 to 1 ug underwent reverse transcription with random hexamers. TCRdb independently ran MiXCR on the immunoSEQ multiplex PCR reads; one entry per CDR3 protein. This table has about 76,000 distinct CDR3 sequences, over 85% appearing once. This clonotype was obtained from a human donor with Susac syndrome. J is TRBJ1-2 and V is TRBV20-1, with a possible D match to TRBD1 (6 bases). Sequencing was carried out using CD8+ T cells from PBMCs. The CDR3 spells CSARRTGSYGYTF. CDR3 coding DNA: TGCAGTGCACGACGAACAGGGAGTTATGGCTACACCTTC.